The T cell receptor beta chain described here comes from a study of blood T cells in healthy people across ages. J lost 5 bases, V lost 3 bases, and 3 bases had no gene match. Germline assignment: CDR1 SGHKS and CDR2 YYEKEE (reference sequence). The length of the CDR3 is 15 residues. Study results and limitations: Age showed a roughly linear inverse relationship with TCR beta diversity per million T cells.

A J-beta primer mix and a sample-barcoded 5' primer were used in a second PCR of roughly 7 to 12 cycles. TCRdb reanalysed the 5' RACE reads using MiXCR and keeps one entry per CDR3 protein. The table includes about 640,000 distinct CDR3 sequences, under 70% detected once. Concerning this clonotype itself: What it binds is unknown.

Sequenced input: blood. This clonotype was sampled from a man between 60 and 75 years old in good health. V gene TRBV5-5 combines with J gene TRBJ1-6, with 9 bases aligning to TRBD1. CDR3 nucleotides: TGTGCCAGCAGCTCGTGGACAGGGGATAATTCACCCCTCCACTTT. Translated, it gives CASSSWTGDNSPLHF.